These T cell receptor beta chains were read from a single sample in a study of T cell changes during pregnancy in multiple sclerosis. Sequencing used immunoSEQ multiplex PCR; TCRdb keeps in-frame clones, though not all of them. The data contain about 100,000 clones, approximately 93% of them singletons. The sequencing here drew on peripheral blood, taken after pregnancy. Every receptor here comes from a female donor with multiple sclerosis, enrolled in a pregnancy study. The CDR3 runs from the conserved cysteine through the conserved F or W. Fields, in order: clone size, V gene, J gene, D gene, CDR3 DNA, CDR3 protein. A D gene is named only where the DNA matches it firmly. The size entry is marked missing in some rows and otherwise reads once, few, many or a size class.

clone size: -; V gene: TRBV5-1; J gene: TRBJ2-5; D gene: -; CDR3 DNA: TGCGCCAGCAGCTTGGGAGGGGGAGAGACCCAGTACTTC; CDR3 protein: CASSLGGGETQYF
clone size: -; V gene: TRBV6-5; J gene: TRBJ2-7; D gene: TRBD1; CDR3 DNA: TGTGCCAGCAGGGACAGGGGGCGAGCCTACGAGCAGTACTTC; CDR3 protein: CASRDRGRAYEQYF
clone size: -; V gene: TRBV28; J gene: TRBJ1-2; D gene: -; CDR3 DNA: TGTGCCAGCAGCCCCTCGAGGGTTAGTGGCTACACCTTC; CDR3 protein: CASSPSRVSGYTF
clone size: -; V gene: TRBV27; J gene: TRBJ2-7; D gene: TRBD2; CDR3 DNA: TGTGCCAGCACCTTAGCGGGAGGCTCCTACGAGCAGTACTTC; CDR3 protein: CASTLAGGSYEQYF
clone size: -; V gene: TRBV7-9; J gene: TRBJ1-2; D gene: TRBD1; CDR3 DNA: TGTGCCAGCAGCCCAGGGGGCGGCTATGGCTACACCTTC; CDR3 protein: CASSPGGGYGYTF
clone size: -; V gene: TRBV7-2; J gene: TRBJ2-3; D gene: -; CDR3 DNA: TGTGCCAGCAGCCCATCCCCGGGGGATACGCAGTATTTT; CDR3 protein: CASSPSPGDTQYF
clone size: -; V gene: TRBV7-2; J gene: TRBJ1-5; D gene: TRBD1; CDR3 DNA: TGTGCCAGCAGCTTAAACACAGGGGTGAATCAGCCCCAGCATTTT; CDR3 protein: CASSLNTGVNQPQHF
clone size: -; V gene: TRBV27; J gene: TRBJ1-1; D gene: -; CDR3 DNA: TGTGCCACCAAACTGACAGGGAACACTGAAGCTTTCTTT; CDR3 protein: CATKLTGNTEAFF
clone size: -; V gene: TRBV9; J gene: TRBJ1-2; D gene: -; CDR3 DNA: TGTGCCAGCAGCGTAGGAGTCTCCCCGGGTGGCTACACCTTC; CDR3 protein: CASSVGVSPGGYTF
clone size: -; V gene: TRBV30; J gene: TRBJ2-7; D gene: -; CDR3 DNA: TGTGCCTGGAGTGTAGACAGCTACGAGCAGTACTTC; CDR3 protein: CAWSVDSYEQYF
clone size: -; V gene: TRBV4-2; J gene: TRBJ2-7; D gene: TRBD2; CDR3 DNA: TGTGCCAGCAGCCTGCTAGCGGACTCCTACGAGCAGTACTTC; CDR3 protein: CASSLLADSYEQYF
clone size: -; V gene: TRBV27; J gene: TRBJ1-2; D gene: -; CDR3 DNA: TGTGCCAGCAGTTTAAGCTCGTTGTATGGCTACACCTTC; CDR3 protein: CASSLSSLYGYTF
clone size: -; V gene: TRBV5-1; J gene: TRBJ2-1; D gene: TRBD2; CDR3 DNA: TGCGCCAGCAGCTTTACCGGGACTAGCGGGAACTGGGGCTCCTACAATGAGCAGTTCTTC; CDR3 protein: CASSFTGTSGNWGSYNEQFF
clone size: once; V gene: TRBV6-1; J gene: TRBJ2-7; D gene: -; CDR3 DNA: TGTGCCAGCAGTGGGTGCAGGGGATCCTACGAGCAGTACTTC; CDR3 protein: CASSGCRGSYEQYF
clone size: -; V gene: TRBV14; J gene: TRBJ1-5; D gene: -; CDR3 DNA: TGTGCCAGCAGCCAAGCAGACAGCCAGCCCCAGCATTTT; CDR3 protein: CASSQADSQPQHF
clone size: -; V gene: TRBV19; J gene: TRBJ1-2; D gene: -; CDR3 DNA: TGTGCCAGTAGTAACACAGAAGATGGCTACACCTTC; CDR3 protein: CASSNTEDGYTF
clone size: -; V gene: TRBV18; J gene: TRBJ2-7; D gene: TRBD1; CDR3 DNA: TGTGCCAGCTCACCACCCCGTTGGACAGGGAGCAACGAGCAGTACTTC; CDR3 protein: CASSPPRWTGSNEQYF
clone size: -; V gene: TRBV28; J gene: TRBJ1-4; D gene: -; CDR3 DNA: TGTGCCAGCACAAAAGCCCCAGGGGTTGGTGTTGGCTTCGAAAAACTGTTTTTT; CDR3 protein: CASTKAPGVGVGFEKLFF
clone size: -; V gene: TRBV27; J gene: TRBJ1-2; D gene: -; CDR3 DNA: TGTGCCAGCAGTCCCGGAAGGACACATGGCTACACCTTC; CDR3 protein: CASSPGRTHGYTF
clone size: -; V gene: TRBV19; J gene: TRBJ1-5; D gene: -; CDR3 DNA: TGTGCCAGTAAACGGGCTTGGGGAGGTGATCAGCCCCAGCATTTT; CDR3 protein: CASKRAWGGDQPQHF
clone size: -; V gene: TRBV5-6; J gene: TRBJ2-7; D gene: -; CDR3 DNA: TGTGCCAGCAGCTTTAACCAGGGTAGGACTATTCACGAGCAGTACTTC; CDR3 protein: CASSFNQGRTIHEQYF
clone size: -; V gene: TRBV4-1; J gene: TRBJ1-5; D gene: -; CDR3 DNA: TGCGCCAGCAGCCAAGGCAGGGAAGACTGGCAGCCCCAGCATTTT; CDR3 protein: CASSQGREDWQPQHF
clone size: -; V gene: TRBV27; J gene: TRBJ1-2; D gene: -; CDR3 DNA: TGTGCCAGCACCTCCGGAGGGGTTGCCGGTGGCTACACCTTC; CDR3 protein: CASTSGGVAGGYTF
clone size: -; V gene: TRBV7-9; J gene: TRBJ2-5; D gene: TRBD2; CDR3 DNA: TGTGCCAGCAGAGCTAGCGGGAGGGCCGCGGAGACCCAGTACTTC; CDR3 protein: CASRASGRAAETQYF
clone size: -; V gene: TRBV7-8; J gene: TRBJ2-7; D gene: TRBD2; CDR3 DNA: TGTGCCAGCAGGATAGGGGTTGGCGGGAGCGATTACGAGCAGTACTTC; CDR3 protein: CASRIGVGGSDYEQYF
clone size: -; V gene: TRBV5-1; J gene: TRBJ1-2; D gene: -; CDR3 DNA: TGCGCCAGCAGCTTGTTTCTCCCAGGGGACTATGGCTACACCTTC; CDR3 protein: CASSLFLPGDYGYTF
clone size: -; V gene: TRBV5-1; J gene: TRBJ2-3; D gene: TRBD1; CDR3 DNA: TGCGCCAGCAGCAGGACAGGGGGTAGCACAGATACGCAGTATTTT; CDR3 protein: CASSRTGGSTDTQYF
clone size: -; V gene: TRBV19; J gene: TRBJ2-7; D gene: -; CDR3 DNA: TGTGCCAGTAGCCCGACAGCTTACTACGAGCAGTACTTC; CDR3 protein: CASSPTAYYEQYF
clone size: -; V gene: TRBV7-9; J gene: TRBJ2-7; D gene: TRBD2; CDR3 DNA: TGTGCCAGCAGCTTAGGAGCTAGCGGGGGAACCTACGAGCAGTACTTC; CDR3 protein: CASSLGASGGTYEQYF
clone size: -; V gene: TRBV7-2; J gene: TRBJ1-2; D gene: -; CDR3 DNA: TGTGCCAGCAGCTTAAGTTTGCGGGGCTACACCTTC; CDR3 protein: CASSLSLRGYTF
clone size: -; V gene: TRBV29-1; J gene: TRBJ2-1; D gene: TRBD1; CDR3 DNA: TGCAGCGTGTTTCCGGGACAGATCTCCTACAATGAGCAGTTCTTC; CDR3 protein: CSVFPGQISYNEQFF
clone size: -; V gene: TRBV7-2; J gene: TRBJ1-5; D gene: -; CDR3 DNA: TGTGCCAGCAGCTTAGCTGGAGGGAATGATCAGCCCCAGCATTTT; CDR3 protein: CASSLAGGNDQPQHF
clone size: -; V gene: TRBV7-8; J gene: TRBJ1-2; D gene: TRBD1; CDR3 DNA: TGTGCCAGCAGCCTGGAAAACAGGGGGCGAGATGGCTACACCTTC; CDR3 protein: CASSLENRGRDGYTF
clone size: -; V gene: TRBV27; J gene: TRBJ1-5; D gene: -; CDR3 DNA: TGTGCCAGCCGGGATAGAGGGAGGGATAATCAGCCCCAGCATTTT; CDR3 protein: CASRDRGRDNQPQHF
clone size: -; V gene: TRBV18; J gene: TRBJ2-3; D gene: TRBD2; CDR3 DNA: TGTGCCAGCTCACCGGGACTAGCGGGCGGAACAGATACGCAGTATTTT; CDR3 protein: CASSPGLAGGTDTQYF
clone size: -; V gene: TRBV6-5; J gene: TRBJ2-3; D gene: -; CDR3 DNA: TGTGCCAGCTCGGTGGCAGATACGCAGTATTTT; CDR3 protein: CASSVADTQYF
clone size: -; V gene: TRBV9; J gene: TRBJ1-3; D gene: -; CDR3 DNA: TGTGCCAGCAGTCCTCCCGGTTCTGGAAACACCATATATTTT; CDR3 protein: CASSPPGSGNTIYF
clone size: -; V gene: TRBV13; J gene: TRBJ2-7; D gene: -; CDR3 DNA: TGTGCCAGCAGCCATACATCCCGGGACACCTATTCCTACGAGCAGTACTTC; CDR3 protein: CASSHTSRDTYSYEQYF
clone size: -; V gene: TRBV5-1; J gene: TRBJ2-3; D gene: -; CDR3 DNA: TGCGCCAGCAGCCCCACAGGGGGGAGGGCAGATACGCAGTATTTT; CDR3 protein: CASSPTGGRADTQYF
clone size: once; V gene: TRBV7-6; J gene: TRBJ2-7; D gene: TRBD1; CDR3 DNA: TGTGCCAGCAGCTTAGAGGTCACCGGGACAGGCCACTACGAGCAGTACTTC; CDR3 protein: CASSLEVTGTGHYEQYF
clone size: -; V gene: TRBV19; J gene: TRBJ1-2; D gene: -; CDR3 DNA: TGTGCCAGTACCAAGTTCGTGGAGAACTATGGCTACACCTTC; CDR3 protein: CASTKFVENYGYTF
clone size: -; V gene: TRBV19; J gene: TRBJ2-7; D gene: -; CDR3 DNA: TGTGCCAGTAGTATAACCCACAACACCTACGAGCAGTACTTC; CDR3 protein: CASSITHNTYEQYF
clone size: -; V gene: TRBV10-3; J gene: TRBJ2-7; D gene: TRBD1; CDR3 DNA: TGTGCCATCATCGGACAGGGGTCAACAGGATTCTACGAGCAGTACTTC; CDR3 protein: CAIIGQGSTGFYEQYF